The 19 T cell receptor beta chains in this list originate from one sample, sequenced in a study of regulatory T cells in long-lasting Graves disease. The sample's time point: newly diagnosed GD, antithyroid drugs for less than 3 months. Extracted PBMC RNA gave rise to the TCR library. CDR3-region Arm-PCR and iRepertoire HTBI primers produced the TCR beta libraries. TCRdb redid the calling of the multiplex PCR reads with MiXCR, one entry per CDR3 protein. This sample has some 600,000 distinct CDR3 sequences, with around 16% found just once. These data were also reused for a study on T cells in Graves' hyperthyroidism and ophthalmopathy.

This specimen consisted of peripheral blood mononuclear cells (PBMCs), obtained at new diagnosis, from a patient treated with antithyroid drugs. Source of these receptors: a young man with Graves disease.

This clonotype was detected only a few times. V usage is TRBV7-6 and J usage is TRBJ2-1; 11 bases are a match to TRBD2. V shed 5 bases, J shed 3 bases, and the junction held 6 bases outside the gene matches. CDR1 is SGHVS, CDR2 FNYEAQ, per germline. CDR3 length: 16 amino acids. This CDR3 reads CASSQTTSGSYNEQFF. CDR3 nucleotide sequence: TGTGCCAGCAGCCAAACTACTAGCGGGAGCTACAATGAGCAGTTCTTC. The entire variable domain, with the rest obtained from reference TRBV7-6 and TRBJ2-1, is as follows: GAGVSQSPRYKVTKRGQDVALRCDPISGHVSLYWYRQALGQGPEFLTYFNYEAQQDKSGLPNDRFSAERPEGSISTLTIQRTEQRDSAMYRCASSQTTSGSYNEQFFGPGTRLTVL.

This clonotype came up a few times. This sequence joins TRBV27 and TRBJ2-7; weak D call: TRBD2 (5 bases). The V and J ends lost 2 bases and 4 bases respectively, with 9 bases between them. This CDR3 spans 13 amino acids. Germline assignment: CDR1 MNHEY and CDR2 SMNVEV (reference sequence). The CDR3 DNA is TGTGCCAGCAGTTTAAATGAGCGGTACGAGCAGTACTTC. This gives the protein CASSLNERYEQYF.

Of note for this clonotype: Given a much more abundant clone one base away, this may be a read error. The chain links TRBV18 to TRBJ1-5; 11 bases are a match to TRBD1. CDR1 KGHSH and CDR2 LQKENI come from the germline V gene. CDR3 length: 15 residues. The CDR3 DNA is TGTGACAGCTCACCAGGACAGGGGGCTCTTCAGCCCCAGCATTTT. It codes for CDSSPGQGALQPQHF.

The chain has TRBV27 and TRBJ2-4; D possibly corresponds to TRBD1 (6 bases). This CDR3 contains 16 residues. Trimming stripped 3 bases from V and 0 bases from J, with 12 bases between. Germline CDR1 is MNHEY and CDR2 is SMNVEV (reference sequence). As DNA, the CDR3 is TGTGCCAGCAGTTTCGGACAGACCTTAGCCAAAAACATTCAGTACTTC. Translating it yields CASSFGQTLAKNIQYF.

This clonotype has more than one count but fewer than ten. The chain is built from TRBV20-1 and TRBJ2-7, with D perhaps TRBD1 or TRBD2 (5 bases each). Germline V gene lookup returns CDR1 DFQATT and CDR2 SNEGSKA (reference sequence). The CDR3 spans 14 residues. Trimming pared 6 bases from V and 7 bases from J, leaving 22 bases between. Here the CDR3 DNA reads TGCAGTGCGCACCGGGACCCGGCGGCTCGGGAGCAGTACTTC. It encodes CSAHRDPAAREQYF.

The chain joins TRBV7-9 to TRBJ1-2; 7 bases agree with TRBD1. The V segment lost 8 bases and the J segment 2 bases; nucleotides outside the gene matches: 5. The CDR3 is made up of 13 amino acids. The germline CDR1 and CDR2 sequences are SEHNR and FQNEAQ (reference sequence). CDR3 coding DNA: TGTGCCAGCTTCGGGACAGACAACTATGGCTACACCTTC. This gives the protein CASFGTDNYGYTF.

For the CDR3, the DNA is TGTGCCAGTTCCCCCCGACAGGGAACGAAAGAGACCCAGTACTTC. Translating it yields CASSPRQGTKETQYF. The rearrangement uses TRBV27 and TRBJ2-5, with 7 positions matching TRBD1. Germline CDR1 MNHEY, CDR2 SMNVEV (reference sequence). Germline trimming cut 9 bases from V and 3 bases from J; bases unmatched to any gene: 13. This CDR3 comprises 15 residues.

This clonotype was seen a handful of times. The CDR3 nucleotides are TGTGCCAGCAGCTCCCGACTGGGTAGCGGAGGCGACAATGAGCAGTTCTTC. Protein sequence: CASSSRLGSGGDNEQFF. The rearrangement joins TRBV7-9 to TRBJ2-1; D might be TRBD2 (6 bases). The length of the CDR3 is 17 residues. CDR1 and CDR2 from the germline V gene are SEHNR and FQNEAQ (reference sequence). The ends were cut back, 4 bases at V and 5 bases at J, with 21 bases in the middle. Using reference TRBV7-9 and TRBJ2-1 for the parts outside the CDR3, the full variable domain is DTGVSQNPRHKITKRGQNVTFRCDPISEHNRLYWYRQTLGQGPEFLTYFQNEAQLEKSRLLSDRFSAERPKGSFSTLEIQRTEQGDSAMYLCASSSRLGSGGDNEQFFGPGTRLTVL.

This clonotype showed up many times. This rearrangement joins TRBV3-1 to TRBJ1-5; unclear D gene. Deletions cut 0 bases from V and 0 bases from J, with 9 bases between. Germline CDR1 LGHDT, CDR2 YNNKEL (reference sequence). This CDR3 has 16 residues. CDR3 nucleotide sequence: TGTGCCAGCAGCCAAGATGAGGGTGGTAGCAATCAGCCCCAGCATTTT. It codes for CASSQDEGGSNQPQHF.

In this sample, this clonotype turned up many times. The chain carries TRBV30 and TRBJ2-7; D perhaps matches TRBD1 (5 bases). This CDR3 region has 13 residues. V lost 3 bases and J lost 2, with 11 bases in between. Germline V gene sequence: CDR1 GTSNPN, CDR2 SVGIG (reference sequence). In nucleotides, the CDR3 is TGTGCCTGGAGCCCAGGGATAACCTACGAGCAGTACTTC. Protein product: CAWSPGITYEQYF.

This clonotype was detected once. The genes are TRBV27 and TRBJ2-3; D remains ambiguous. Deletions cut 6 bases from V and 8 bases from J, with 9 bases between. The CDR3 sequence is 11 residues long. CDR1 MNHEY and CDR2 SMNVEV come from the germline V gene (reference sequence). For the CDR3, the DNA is TGTGCCAGCAGCCCCGTAGGTACGCAGTATTTT. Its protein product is CASSPVGTQYF.

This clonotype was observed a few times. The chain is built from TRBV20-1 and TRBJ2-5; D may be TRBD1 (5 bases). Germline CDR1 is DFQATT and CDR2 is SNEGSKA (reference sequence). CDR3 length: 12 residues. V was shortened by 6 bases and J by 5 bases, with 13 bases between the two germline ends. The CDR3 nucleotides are TGCAGTGCACCCCAGGGCTGGGAGACCCAGTACTTC. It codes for CSAPQGWETQYF.

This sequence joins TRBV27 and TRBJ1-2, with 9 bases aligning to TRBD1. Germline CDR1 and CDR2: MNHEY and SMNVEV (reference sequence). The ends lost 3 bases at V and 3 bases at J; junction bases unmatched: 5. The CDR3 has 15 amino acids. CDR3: CASSLRDRDYYGYTF. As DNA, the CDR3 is TGTGCCAGCAGTTTGCGGGACAGGGACTACTATGGCTACACCTTC.

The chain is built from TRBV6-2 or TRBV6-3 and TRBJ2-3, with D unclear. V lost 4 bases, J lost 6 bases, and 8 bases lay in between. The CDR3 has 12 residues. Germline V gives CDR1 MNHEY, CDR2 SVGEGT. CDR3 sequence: CASSSDGDTQYF. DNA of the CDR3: TGTGCCAGCAGTTCGGATGGGGATACGCAGTATTTT.

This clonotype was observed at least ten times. The CDR3 here is CASRRREAYEQYF. The CDR3 DNA reads TGTGCCAGCAGACGCCGAGAGGCATACGAGCAGTACTTC. The gene calls are TRBV12-3 or TRBV12-4 and TRBJ2-7; D call uncertain. Trimming removed 6 bases at V and 4 bases at J, with 13 bases between. The CDR3 covers 13 residues.

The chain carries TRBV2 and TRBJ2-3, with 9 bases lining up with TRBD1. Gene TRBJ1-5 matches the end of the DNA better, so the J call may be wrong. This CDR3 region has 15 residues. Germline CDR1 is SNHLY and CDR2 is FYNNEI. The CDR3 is CASINRGPGTDTQHF. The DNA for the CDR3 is TGTGCCAGCATCAACAGGGGGCCCGGCACAGATACGCAGCATTTT.

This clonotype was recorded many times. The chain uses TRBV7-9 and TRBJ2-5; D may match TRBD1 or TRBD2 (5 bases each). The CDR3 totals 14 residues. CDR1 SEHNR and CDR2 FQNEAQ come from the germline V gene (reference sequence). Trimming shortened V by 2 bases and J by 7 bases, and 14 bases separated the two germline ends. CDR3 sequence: CASSLPGRGATQYF. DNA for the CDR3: TGTGCCAGCAGCTTACCGGGACGGGGCGCGACCCAGTACTTC.

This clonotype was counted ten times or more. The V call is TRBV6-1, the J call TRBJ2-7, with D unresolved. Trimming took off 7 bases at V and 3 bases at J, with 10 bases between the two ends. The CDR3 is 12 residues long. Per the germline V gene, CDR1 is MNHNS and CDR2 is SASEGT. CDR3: CASTSVVYEQYF. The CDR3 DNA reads TGTGCCAGCACCTCGGTGGTCTACGAGCAGTACTTC.

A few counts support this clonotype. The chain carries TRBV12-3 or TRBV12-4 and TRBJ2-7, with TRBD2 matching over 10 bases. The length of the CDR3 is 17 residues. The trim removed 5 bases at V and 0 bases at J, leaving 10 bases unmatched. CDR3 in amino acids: CASSPDVAGGFSYEQYF. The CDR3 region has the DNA TGTGCCAGCAGTCCCGACGTAGCGGGAGGTTTCTCCTACGAGCAGTACTTC.